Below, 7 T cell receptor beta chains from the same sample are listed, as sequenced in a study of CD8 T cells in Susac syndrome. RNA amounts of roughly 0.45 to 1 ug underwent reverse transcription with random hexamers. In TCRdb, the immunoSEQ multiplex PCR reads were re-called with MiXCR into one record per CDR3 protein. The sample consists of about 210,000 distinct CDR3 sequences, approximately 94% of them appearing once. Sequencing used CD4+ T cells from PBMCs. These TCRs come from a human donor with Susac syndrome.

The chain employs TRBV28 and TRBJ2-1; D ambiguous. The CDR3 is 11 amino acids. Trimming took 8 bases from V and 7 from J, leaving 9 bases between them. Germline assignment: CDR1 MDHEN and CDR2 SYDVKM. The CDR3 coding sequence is TGTGCCAGCCACAGTAGAAATGAGCAGTTCTTC. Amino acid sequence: CASHSRNEQFF.

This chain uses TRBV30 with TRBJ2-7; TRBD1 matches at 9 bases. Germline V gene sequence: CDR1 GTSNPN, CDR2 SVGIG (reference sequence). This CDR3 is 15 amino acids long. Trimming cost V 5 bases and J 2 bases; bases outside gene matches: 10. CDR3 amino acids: CAWGRGTGIPYEQYF. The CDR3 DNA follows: TGTGCCTGGGGGCGGGGGACAGGGATCCCCTACGAGCAGTACTTC.

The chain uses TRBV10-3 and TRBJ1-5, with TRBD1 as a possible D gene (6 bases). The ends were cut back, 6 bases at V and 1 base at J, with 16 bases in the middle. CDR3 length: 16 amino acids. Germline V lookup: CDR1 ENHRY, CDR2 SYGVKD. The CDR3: CAISEGNRASNQPQHF. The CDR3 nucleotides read TGTGCCATCAGCGAGGGGAACAGGGCGAGCAATCAGCCCCAGCATTTT.

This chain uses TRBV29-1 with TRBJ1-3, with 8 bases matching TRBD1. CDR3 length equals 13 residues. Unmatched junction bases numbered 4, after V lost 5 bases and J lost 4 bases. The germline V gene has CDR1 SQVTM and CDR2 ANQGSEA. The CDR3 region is CSVRWTGGNTIYF. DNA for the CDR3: TGCAGCGTTCGCTGGACAGGGGGAAACACCATATATTTT.

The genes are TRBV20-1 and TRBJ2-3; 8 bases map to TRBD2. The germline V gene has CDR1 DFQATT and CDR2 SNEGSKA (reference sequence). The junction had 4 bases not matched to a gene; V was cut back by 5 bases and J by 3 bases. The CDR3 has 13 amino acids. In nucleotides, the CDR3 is TGCAGTGCTTTTAGCGGGGCAACAGATACGCAGTATTTT. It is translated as CSAFSGATDTQYF.

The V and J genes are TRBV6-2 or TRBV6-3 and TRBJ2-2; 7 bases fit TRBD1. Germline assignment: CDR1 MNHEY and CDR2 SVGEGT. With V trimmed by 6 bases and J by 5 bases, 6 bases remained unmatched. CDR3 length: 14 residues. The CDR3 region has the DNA TGTGCCAGCAGATTACCACAGGGGACCGGGGAGCTGTTTTTT. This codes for CASRLPQGTGELFF.

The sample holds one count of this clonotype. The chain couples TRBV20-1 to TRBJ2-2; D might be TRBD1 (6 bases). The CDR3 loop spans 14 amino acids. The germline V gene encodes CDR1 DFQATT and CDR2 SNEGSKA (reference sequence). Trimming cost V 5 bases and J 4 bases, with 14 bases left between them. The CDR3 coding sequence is TGCAGTGCTCCTACAGGGACGGGCACCGGGGAGCTGTTTTTT. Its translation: CSAPTGTGTGELFF.